The 15 T cell receptor beta chains given below trace back to one sample, sequenced in a study of T-cell memory formation after mild COVID-19. Each CDR3 protein gets one entry after TCRdb re-called the 5' RACE reads with MiXCR. Of 550,000 to 700,000 distinct CDR3 sequences in the sample, roughly 17% were seen once. Sequencing input: PBMCs or a T cell subset sorted from them (not recorded which). Receptor source: an adult woman who had mild COVID-19 (a few samples of this study predate the infection). Cell type and time point are not known.

CDR3 loop: CASSLIAAEGLAGELFF. The CDR3 bases are TGTGCCAGCAGCCTCATAGCGGCGGAGGGCCTTGCGGGGGAGCTGTTTTTT. The chain links TRBV7-3 to TRBJ2-2; TRBD2 is a possible D gene (6 bases). The CDR3 extends over 17 amino acids. V was cut by 5 bases and J by 8 bases, with 24 bases left in between. The germline CDR1 and CDR2 sequences are SGHTA and FQGTGA.

This clonotype was found once. This chain links TRBV7-9 with TRBJ2-3, with D hard to call. Looked up from germline, CDR1 is SEHNR and CDR2 is FQNEAQ (reference sequence). The CDR3 has 15 amino acids. V was cut by 0 bases and J by 1 base, with 8 bases left in between. The CDR3 DNA reads TGTGCCAGCAGCTTAGCTGAGACGGGCACAGATACGCAGTATTTT. Protein: CASSLAETGTDTQYF.

This clonotype was detected a few times. The gene calls are TRBV5-6 and TRBJ2-2; D is uncertain. Germline V gene sequence: CDR1 SGHDT, CDR2 YYEEEE. The CDR3 extends over 15 amino acids. V lost 4 bases and J 8 bases, leaving 18 bases between the germline ends. CDR3: CASSVGWKTTGELFF. For the CDR3, the DNA is TGTGCCAGCAGCGTGGGATGGAAGACCACGGGGGAGCTGTTTTTT.

This clonotype has more than one count but fewer than ten. The chain carries TRBV20-1 and TRBJ1-3; D remains ambiguous. The germline V and J ends were trimmed by 0 bases and 1 base, with 10 bases remaining between them. CDR1 and CDR2 (germline): DFQATT, SNEGSKA (reference sequence). The length of the CDR3 is 15 residues. In DNA form, the CDR3 reads TGCAGTGCTAGAGACCCCGGTGGGTCTGGAAACACCATATATTTT. The encoded protein is CSARDPGGSGNTIYF.

The gene calls are TRBV12-3 or TRBV12-4 and TRBJ1-4; D perhaps matches TRBD1 (5 bases). The CDR3 has 14 residues. V lost 2 bases to trimming and J lost 10 bases, with 14 bases between them. Here the CDR3 DNA reads TGTGCCAGCAGTTTATTGGGGGTGGGCGGAAAACTGTTTTTT. Translation: CASSLLGVGGKLFF.

This clonotype has only a few counts. The chain carries TRBV9 and TRBJ1-4; the D is unclear. Trimming removed 0 bases from V and 8 bases from J, with 14 bases in between. CDR3 length: 15 amino acids. In germline, CDR1 is SGDLS, CDR2 YYNGEE. CDR3 in amino acids: CASSVGASGGEKLFF. The CDR3 bases are TGTGCCAGCAGCGTAGGGGCTTCCGGAGGGGAAAAACTGTTTTTT.

CDR3 protein: CASSLVTPRLAGAPQWEQYF. DNA of the CDR3: TGCGCCAGCAGCTTGGTTACCCCTAGACTAGCGGGGGCCCCCCAGTGGGAGCAGTACTTC. The chain has TRBV5-1 and TRBJ2-7; 12 bases are shared with TRBD2. The CDR3 spans 20 residues. Losses at the gene ends were 0 bases for V and 7 bases for J; bases not matched to a gene: 20. Germline CDR1 and CDR2: SGHRS and YFSETQ.

The chain recombines TRBV6-5 with TRBJ1-1; TRBD1 might be the D (5 bases). The CDR3 sequence is 14 residues long. The ends were cut back, 2 bases at V and 6 bases at J, with 13 bases in the middle. Germline V CDR1 and CDR2: MNHEY, SVGAGI. CDR3 nucleotide sequence: TGTGCCAGCAGTTACCATACAGGCGTACCTGAAGCTTTCTTT. Its translation is CASSYHTGVPEAFF.

The chain carries TRBV4-3 and TRBJ2-1; D is possibly TRBD2 (5 bases). Trimming pared 0 bases from V and 2 bases from J, leaving 11 bases between. The CDR3 runs 16 residues. The V gene's germline CDR1 is LGHNA and CDR2 YSLEER. This chain's CDR3 is CASSQEGSGPYNEQFF. The DNA of the CDR3 is TGCGCCAGCAGCCAAGAAGGGAGCGGCCCCTACAATGAGCAGTTCTTC.

This clonotype has more than one count but fewer than ten. The V gene is TRBV7-9, the J gene TRBJ1-2, with D maybe TRBD1 (5 bases). Per the germline V gene, CDR1 is SEHNR and CDR2 is FQNEAQ (reference sequence). The CDR3 covers 15 residues. Trimming stripped 5 bases from V and 2 bases from J, with 15 bases between. The CDR3 loop is CASSRRDGQNYGYTF. In DNA, the CDR3 is TGTGCCAGCAGCCGGCGGGACGGCCAAAACTATGGCTACACCTTC. Full variable domain (remainder filled in from reference TRBV7-9 and TRBJ1-2): DTGVSQNPRHKITKRGQNVTFRCDPISEHNRLYWYRQTLGQGPEFLTYFQNEAQLEKSRLLSDRFSAERPKGSFSTLEIQRTEQGDSAMYLCASSRRDGQNYGYTFGSGTRLTVV.

The V gene is TRBV4-3, the J gene TRBJ2-1, with a possible D match to TRBD2 (5 bases). The CDR3 sequence is 17 residues long. V gave up 0 bases and J gave up 7 bases, with 19 bases separating them. CDR1 LGHNA and CDR2 YSLEER come from the germline V gene. CDR3 DNA: TGCGCCAGCAGCCAAGATCGAGACTACCTTACTACTAATGAGCAGTTCTTC. Its translation: CASSQDRDYLTTNEQFF.

In this sample, this clonotype turned up a few times. This rearrangement joins TRBV4-1 to TRBJ2-5; TRBD2 aligns across 10 bases. Germline values: CDR1 MGHRA, CDR2 YSYEKL. This CDR3 comprises 15 residues. V dropped 0 bases and J dropped 5; count of bases not matched to a gene: 3. The CDR3 region has the DNA TGCGCCAGCAGCCAAGATGGACTAGCGGTCGAGACCCAGTACTTC. Translated: CASSQDGLAVETQYF.

V gene TRBV20-1 combines with J gene TRBJ2-7, with 10 bases aligning to TRBD2. The V and J ends lost 0 bases and 1 base, in that order; junction bases with no gene match: 3. The CDR3 length is 15 residues. Germline V gene data show CDR1 as DFQATT and CDR2 as SNEGSKA (reference sequence). The CDR3 nucleotides read TGCAGTGCTAGAGACGGACTAGCGGTGTCCTACGAGCAGTACTTC. Protein: CSARDGLAVSYEQYF.

V is TRBV5-1 and J is TRBJ1-1; D is ambiguous. The V end was cut by 4 bases, the J end by 1 base, with 11 bases between. The V gene's germline CDR1 is SGHRS and CDR2 YFSETQ. This CDR3 has 14 residues. The CDR3 sequence: CASSVQPSNTEAFF. The CDR3 DNA reads as TGCGCCAGCAGCGTTCAGCCATCGAACACTGAAGCTTTCTTT.

This chain links TRBV7-9 with TRBJ1-6, with TRBD1 as a possible D gene (5 bases). CDR3 length: 13 amino acids. CDR1 SEHNR and CDR2 FQNEAQ come from the germline V gene (reference sequence). Trimming stripped 5 bases from V and 8 bases from J, with 10 bases between. The DNA of the CDR3 is TGTGCCAGCAGCCTCCGAGGGGATTCACCCCTCCACTTT. Encoded protein: CASSLRGDSPLHF.